The rows below give T cell receptor beta chains drawn from one sample of a study of shared clonotypes between healthy human individuals. TCRdb keeps only in-frame clones here, not all; method: immunoSEQ multiplex PCR. The sample has approximately 2.1 million clones; 80% to 95% are singletons. The sequenced sample consisted of naive CD4+ T cells from PBMCs. The receptors shown here come from a man between 18 and 29 years old in good health. Some clones in this sample may be carry-over from other donors' samples. CDR3s leave out the opening cysteine and the closing phenylalanine or tryptophan. The D gene is left open where the match is weak. Clone sizes are given selectively: once, few, many, or a class where the clone is expanded.

j_gene | abundance | v_gene | d_gene | CDR3aa
TRBJ2-7 | NA | TRBV10-2 | NA | ASSEWLAIVEQY
TRBJ2-3 | NA | TRBV5-1 | NA | ASSLVSADTQY
TRBJ2-5 | NA | TRBV10-3 | NA | AISESAVQETQY
TRBJ2-7 | once | TRBV19 | NA | ASSMSGAYEQY
TRBJ1-3 | once | TRBV6-6 | NA | ASKRWEGGTGNTIY
TRBJ1-4 | NA | TRBV15 | TRBD1 | ATSRDQGGNEKLF
TRBJ2-2 | NA | TRBV9 | NA | ATSRDTGELF
TRBJ2-5 | NA | TRBV4-2 | TRBD2 | ASSQAESGAGGGLGETQY
TRBJ2-1 | NA | TRBV6-5 | TRBD1 | ASRSQGRNEQF
TRBJ2-3 | NA | TRBV9 | TRBD2 | ASSVVAGGRTDTQY
TRBJ2-1 | NA | TRBV6-1 | NA | ASSERRTNEQF
TRBJ2-2 | NA | TRBV28 | NA | ASSSSNTGELF
TRBJ1-1 | NA | TRBV10-2 | NA | ASSDRARNTEAF
TRBJ2-7 | NA | TRBV5-4 | NA | ASSSPRDPLYEQY
TRBJ1-1 | once | TRBV11-2 | NA | ASSLVTKGNTEAF